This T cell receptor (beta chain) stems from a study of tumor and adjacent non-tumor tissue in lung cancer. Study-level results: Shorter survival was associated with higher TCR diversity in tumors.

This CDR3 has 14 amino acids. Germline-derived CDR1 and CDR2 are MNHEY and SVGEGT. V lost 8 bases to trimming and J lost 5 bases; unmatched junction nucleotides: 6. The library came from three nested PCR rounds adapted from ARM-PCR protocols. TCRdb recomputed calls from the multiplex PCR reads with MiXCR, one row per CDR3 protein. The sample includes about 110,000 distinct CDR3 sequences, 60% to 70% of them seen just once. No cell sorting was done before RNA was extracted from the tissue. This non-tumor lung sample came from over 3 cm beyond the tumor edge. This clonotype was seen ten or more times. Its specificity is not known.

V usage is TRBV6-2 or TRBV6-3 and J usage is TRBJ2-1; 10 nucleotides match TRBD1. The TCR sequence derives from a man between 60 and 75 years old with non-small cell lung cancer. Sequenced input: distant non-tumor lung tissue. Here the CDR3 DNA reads TGTGCCAGCTTCGGGGACAGGGGTCACAATGAGCAGTTCTTC. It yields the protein CASFGDRGHNEQFF.